The 18 T cell receptor beta chains presented below share a single source sample, sequenced in a study of response to subunit inactivated influenza vaccine. MiXCR was run by TCRdb on the RT-PCR reads, yielding one entry per CDR3 protein. Here the sample spans hundreds of thousands of distinct CDR3 sequences, 10% to 15% being singletons. This sample comprised PBMCs from blood, obtained on the day of vaccination. All receptors come from a man aged 45-65 years who received an inactivated influenza vaccine.

The J gene is TRBJ2-3, the V gene TRBV5-1, with TRBD1 matching 9 bases. This CDR3 contains 14 residues. V gave up 4 bases and J gave up 7 bases; unmatched junction bases: 7. Germline CDR1 SGHRS, CDR2 YFSETQ. This chain's CDR3 is CASSPGTGWNTQYF. As DNA, the CDR3 is TGCGCCAGCAGCCCAGGGACAGGGTGGAATACGCAGTATTTT.

This clonotype has only a few counts. This chain uses TRBV4-3 with TRBJ2-7; no clear D. Between the trimmed V and J ends, which lost 4 bases and 4 bases, there was a span of 14 bases. This CDR3 comprises 14 residues. Germline CDR1 is LGHNA and CDR2 is YSLEER. The CDR3 sequence: CASSPRALGYEQYF. The DNA for the CDR3 is TGCGCCAGCAGCCCCCGGGCCTTGGGGTACGAGCAGTACTTC.

This clonotype was seen a few times. V gene TRBV5-6 combines with J gene TRBJ2-4; 9 nucleotides agree with TRBD1. There are 17 residues in the CDR3. J gave up 2 bases and V 3 bases, and 9 bases lay outside the gene matches. In germline, CDR1 is SGHDT, CDR2 YYEEEE. As DNA, the CDR3 is TGTGCCAGCAGCTCCACCGGGACAGGGCTTACCAAAAACATTCAGTACTTC. Translated: CASSSTGTGLTKNIQYF.

This clonotype was seen only a few times. The chain combines TRBV20-1 with TRBJ2-3, with 9 bases fitting TRBD2. The trim removed 1 base at V and 4 bases at J, leaving 9 bases unmatched. This CDR3 is built from 16 residues. Germline lookup yields CDR1 DFQATT and CDR2 SNEGSKA (reference sequence). CDR3 nucleotides: TGCAGTGCTAGAGGGGTTAGCGGGAGTAGGTCAGATACGCAGTATTTT. Translation gives CSARGVSGSRSDTQYF.

This clonotype appeared many times. This CDR3 reads CSALSGAQTYEQYF. The DNA of the CDR3 is TGCAGTGCCTTGTCGGGGGCCCAAACCTACGAGCAGTACTTC. The V gene is TRBV20-1, the J gene TRBJ2-7; D is possibly TRBD1 or TRBD2 (6 bases each). The length of the CDR3 is 14 residues. Trimming cost V 6 bases and J 2 bases, with 17 bases left between them. The germline V gene encodes CDR1 DFQATT and CDR2 SNEGSKA (reference sequence).

This clonotype was observed a handful of times. Written as DNA, the CDR3 is TGCGCCAGCAGGAAACTAGCGGGGAACACAGATACGCAGTATTTT. Amino acids: CASRKLAGNTDTQYF. This chain links TRBV5-1 with TRBJ2-3; 10 bases match TRBD2. The CDR3 is 15 residues long. The germline gives CDR1 SGHRS, CDR2 YFSETQ. V was pared by 5 bases and J by 2 bases, with 5 bases of the junction left unmatched.

This clonotype occurred many times. The chain carries TRBV5-1 and TRBJ2-1; 10 bases map to TRBD2. CDR1 and CDR2 from the germline V gene are SGHRS and YFSETQ. This CDR3 has 19 amino acids. V lost 1 base and J lost 2; bases outside the gene matches: 12. This chain's CDR3 is CASSLKSPSGSLTYNEQFF. The CDR3 coding sequence is TGCGCCAGCAGCTTGAAATCACCTAGCGGGAGTCTCACCTACAATGAGCAGTTCTTC.

The rearrangement uses TRBV5-1 and TRBJ2-5; TRBD1 aligns across 10 bases. CDR3 length: 16 residues. The germline gives CDR1 SGHRS, CDR2 YFSETQ. After removal of 4 bases from V and 2 bases from J, the junction contained 8 bases not matched to a gene. CDR3 residues: CASSLGQGRIQETQYF. The CDR3 DNA follows: TGCGCCAGCAGCCTGGGACAGGGGAGGATACAAGAGACCCAGTACTTC.

This clonotype was detected a few times. The chain links TRBV29-1 to TRBJ1-2; D unresolved. Trimming removed 5 bases from V and 6 bases from J, with 10 bases in between. This CDR3 region has 11 residues. The germline CDR1 and CDR2 sequences are SQVTM and ANQGSEA. CDR3 residues: CSVLGQDGYTF. CDR3 bases: TGCAGCGTTCTAGGGCAAGATGGCTACACCTTC. The full variable domain, with the rest looked up from reference TRBV29-1 and TRBJ1-2, is SAVISQKPSRDICQRGTSLTIQCQVDSQVTMMFWYRQQPGQSLTLIATANQGSEATYESGFVIDKFPISRPNLTFSTLTVSNMSPEDSSIYLCSVLGQDGYTFGSGTRLTVV.

The genes are TRBV4-3 and TRBJ2-7; D is ambiguous. V was cut by 0 bases and J by 3 bases, with 12 bases left in between. The germline V gene has CDR1 LGHNA and CDR2 YSLEER. The CDR3 sequence is 15 residues long. The CDR3 here is CASSQDLRLHYEQYF. DNA of the CDR3: TGCGCCAGCAGCCAAGATCTTCGTCTACACTACGAGCAGTACTTC.

Only a few counts were recorded for this clonotype. This chain connects TRBV20-1 to TRBJ2-5, with TRBD2 identical over 8 bases. Germline trimming cut 5 bases from V and 10 bases from J; bases unmatched to any gene: 12. Germline assignment: CDR1 DFQATT and CDR2 SNEGSKA (reference sequence). The CDR3 is made up of 13 amino acids. The CDR3 bases are TGCAGTGCTCAACCGGGACTAGGGGTGGGCCAGTACTTC. This encodes CSAQPGLGVGQYF.

This clonotype showed up many times. The CDR3 here is CASGTGGVGGYTF. CDR3 nucleotide sequence: TGTGCCAGCGGGACAGGGGGCGTGGGAGGCTACACCTTC. V and J are TRBV2 and TRBJ1-2, with 12 bases that match TRBD1. The CDR3 extends over 13 amino acids. Germline CDR1 and CDR2: SNHLY and FYNNEI. Trimming took 8 bases from V and 8 from J; bases not matched to a gene: 6.

This clonotype was counted only a few times. The rearrangement links TRBV10-3 to TRBJ2-5, with TRBD2 matching 13 bases. The length of the CDR3 is 15 residues. V trimming: 4 bases; J trimming: 5 bases; junction bases outside the gene matches: 4. CDR1 and CDR2 from the germline V gene are ENHRY and SYGVKD. The CDR3 DNA is TGTGCCATCAGTGGAGGACTAGCGGGGGTGGAGACCCAGTACTTC. It specifies CAISGGLAGVETQYF.

CDR3 sequence reads: CSGSGNSGNTIYF. The CDR3 DNA sequence: TGCAGCGGGTCCGGGAACTCTGGAAACACCATATATTTT. This chain joins TRBV29-1 and TRBJ1-3; D call uncertain. The germline V and J ends were trimmed by 7 bases and 0 bases, with 10 bases remaining between them. The CDR3 length is 13 residues. Germline CDR1 is SQVTM and CDR2 is ANQGSEA. Drawing the rest from reference TRBV29-1 and TRBJ1-3, the complete variable domain is SAVISQKPSRDICQRGTSLTIQCQVDSQVTMMFWYRQQPGQSLTLIATANQGSEATYESGFVIDKFPISRPNLTFSTLTVSNMSPEDSSIYLCSGSGNSGNTIYFGEGSWLTVV.

The rearrangement joins TRBV7-2 to TRBJ1-2; D gene ambiguous. CDR3 length equals 15 residues. Germline assignment: CDR1 SGHTA and CDR2 FQGNSA. Trimming removed 1 base at V and 8 bases at J, with 17 bases between. The CDR3 bases are TGTGCCAGCAGCTTAGACCATACCAACCGTGGGGGCTACACCTTC. This sequence encodes CASSLDHTNRGGYTF.

The genes are TRBV7-2 and TRBJ2-1; perhaps D is TRBD1 or TRBD2 (6 bases each). The germline V gene has CDR1 SGHTA and CDR2 FQGNSA. V was trimmed by 0 bases and J by 9 bases, leaving 15 bases between them. The CDR3 runs 15 residues. The CDR3 DNA reads as TGTGCCAGCAGCTTAGCGCTTGGGGGGCGGGGTGAGCAGTTCTTC. Its protein product is CASSLALGGRGEQFF.

This clonotype was detected many times. CDR3 coding DNA: TGTGCCAGCAGCCACCTCCTAGCGGGGGTGGTTGAGACCCAGTACTTC. It translates to CASSHLLAGVVETQYF. The J gene is TRBJ2-5, the V gene TRBV4-2; 10 bases are shared with TRBD2. Germline trimming cut 3 bases from V and 5 bases from J; bases unmatched to any gene: 9. This CDR3 is 16 amino acids long. The germline V gene has CDR1 LGHNA and CDR2 YNFKEQ.

The chain is built from TRBV6-1 and TRBJ2-7; D is ambiguous. This CDR3 region has 15 residues. Trimming took off 6 bases at V and 3 bases at J, with 18 bases between the two ends. Germline loops: CDR1 MNHNS, CDR2 SASEGT. The CDR3 protein is CASRDAAAVRYEQYF. In DNA form, the CDR3 reads TGTGCCAGCAGGGATGCGGCGGCGGTGCGCTACGAGCAGTACTTC.